The source of this TCR beta chain is a study of blood T cells in healthy people across ages. PCR was performed a second time for roughly 6 to 12 cycles using a sample-barcoded 5' primer and a J-beta primer mix. TCRdb re-derived calls from the 5' RACE reads in MiXCR, one entry per CDR3 protein. The table lists over 700,000 distinct CDR3 sequences, 20% to 30% of them singletons. The sample holds a few counts of this clonotype. The germline V gene has CDR1 DFQATT and CDR2 SNEGSKA (reference sequence). V shed 5 bases and J 6 bases; nucleotides not matched to a gene: 3. There are 12 residues in the CDR3. These data also formed part of another study, on T cells of mothers and their children.

The clonotype comes from a boy younger than 18 in good health. The chain joins TRBV20-1 to TRBJ2-3; 9 bases map to TRBD2. Sequenced: blood. CDR3 DNA sequence: TGCAGTGCTGCGGCGGGAGGGGATACGCAGTATTTT. Translated: CSAAAGGDTQYF.